This T cell receptor beta chain was sequenced during a study of CD8+ T cells in alopecia areata. Points from the study as a whole: Alphabeta T cells residing in normal skin are also sequenced in scalp samples.

A word on this clone: No antigen is known for it.

Treatment in this sample: oral pan-JAK inhibitor, 5-10 mg twice daily. T lymphocytes (CD4+ and CD8+) were sorted from PBMCs. Germline-derived CDR1 and CDR2 are SQVTM and ANQGSEA. This CDR3 spans 13 amino acids. V was cut by 4 bases and J by 3 bases, with 13 bases left in between. Sequencing used cDNA as its template, made by extracting RNA and reverse transcribing it. Only in-frame clones appear in the TCRdb table, and some are missing; sequencing was by immunoSEQ multiplex PCR. The data hold over 120,000 clones, with nearly 55% observed a single time. The sequence came from a human donor with alopecia areata. The source material was CD8+ T cells sorted from blood, sampled at week 4, from a patient treated with tofacitinib. The gene calls are TRBV29-1 and TRBJ2-7; D remains ambiguous. The DNA for the CDR3 is TGCAGCGTTGGTGGCCCTACGAGCTACGAGCAGTACTTC. This encodes CSVGGPTSYEQYF.